This is a list of T cell receptor beta chains from one sample in a study of glioma-infiltrating T cells. From the multiplex PCR reads, TCRdb called clonotypes with MiXCR, one entry per CDR3 protein. The data contain around 140,000 distinct CDR3 sequences, 30% to 40% of them singletons. The sequencing input was glioma tissue, nonneoplastic brain tissue, or PBMCs (not recorded which). These receptors were collected from a human donor with low-grade glioma or glioblastoma, undergoing nonglioma brain surgery, or in good health (not recorded which). Each CDR3 is given with its conserved first and last residue. D genes are given only for firm matches. The size of a clone is reported for some rows only, either as once, few or many, or as a class for expanded clones.

v_gene,abundance,d_gene,j_gene,CDR3aa,CDR3nt
TRBV27,-,-,TRBJ2-3,CASVGLGADTQYF,TGTGCCAGCGTAGGGCTAGGGGCAGATACGCAGTATTTT
TRBV28,many,-,TRBJ2-7,CASSPAYEQYF,TGTGCCAGCAGTCCCGCCTACGAGCAGTACTTC
TRBV6-2/TRBV6-3,-,-,TRBJ2-1,CASSQGLYPSSYNEQFF,TGTGCCAGCAGCCAGGGGCTCTACCCGAGCTCCTACAATGAGCAGTTCTTC
TRBV10-3,few,-,TRBJ1-1,CAISEPGRTTEAFF,TGTGCCATCAGTGAACCGGGGAGAACAACTGAAGCTTTCTTT
TRBV6-1,-,-,TRBJ2-5,CASSATRGETQYF,TGTGCCAGCAGTGCCACGAGGGGTGAGACCCAGTACTTC
TRBV7-2,many,-,TRBJ1-1,CASSFGRQNTEAFF,TGTGCCAGCAGCTTCGGGCGTCAAAACACTGAAGCTTTCTTT
TRBV6-9,-,-,TRBJ2-5,CASSYGGRVETQYF,TGTGCCAGCAGTTACGGGGGCAGGGTAGAGACCCAGTACTTC
TRBV28,-,-,TRBJ1-2,CASMSTMWGEHYGYTF,TGTGCCAGCATGAGCACCATGTGGGGAGAGCACTATGGCTACACCTTC
TRBV4-1,many,-,TRBJ1-5,CASSQMTYNQPQHF,TGCGCCAGCAGCCAAATGACGTACAATCAGCCCCAGCATTTT
TRBV28,many,TRBD2,TRBJ2-3,CASSLGGRRDTQYF,TGTGCCAGCAGTTTAGGCGGGAGAAGAGATACGCAGTATTTT
TRBV2,-,TRBD2,TRBJ2-3,CASRPGTSGGTRTSTDTQYF,TGTGCCAGCAGGCCCGGGACTAGCGGGGGGACCAGAACCAGCACAGATACGCAGTATTTT
TRBV20-1,-,-,TRBJ2-1,CSPRVAFYNEQFF,TGCAGTCCCCGGGTAGCTTTCTACAATGAGCAGTTCTTC
TRBV28,-,-,TRBJ2-3,CASLSGTRTDTQYF,TGTGCCAGCCTTTCCGGGACTCGCACAGATACGCAGTATTTT
TRBV29-1,-,TRBD1,TRBJ2-7,CSVQPGQGTYEQYF,TGCAGCGTCCAACCGGGACAGGGAACCTACGAGCAGTACTTC
TRBV14,-,-,TRBJ1-2,CASSQNTLGGYTF,TGTGCCAGCAGCCAAAACACCTTGGGAGGCTACACCTTC
TRBV6-2/TRBV6-3,-,TRBD2,TRBJ2-3,CASSYSGLAGSTDTQYF,TGTGCCAGCAGTTACTCGGGACTAGCGGGGAGCACAGATACGCAGTATTTT
TRBV24-1,-,-,TRBJ2-2,CATTNGPGELFF,TGTGCCACCACGAACGGTCCCGGGGAGCTGTTTTTT
TRBV20-1,-,-,TRBJ2-1,CSVKSSGVANEQFF,TGCAGTGTTAAGTCGTCTGGGGTAGCCAATGAGCAGTTCTTC
TRBV20-1,-,-,TRBJ2-1,CSAIPGSTYNEQFF,TGCAGTGCTATTCCAGGGTCTACCTACAATGAGCAGTTCTTC
TRBV12-3/TRBV12-4,few,-,TRBJ2-1,CASSPRLENEQFF,TGTGCCAGCAGTCCGAGATTAGAAAATGAGCAGTTCTTC
TRBV4-1,-,-,TRBJ1-3,CASSQTRAISGNTIYF,TGCGCCAGCAGCCAAACCAGGGCTATCTCTGGAAACACCATATATTTT
TRBV7-2,-,TRBD1,TRBJ2-1,CASSLTGGSYNEQFF,TGTGCCAGCAGCCTGACAGGGGGCTCCTACAATGAGCAGTTCTTC
TRBV7-2,few,-,TRBJ2-1,CASRLSDNEQFF,TGTGCCAGCAGATTGTCCGACAATGAGCAGTTCTTC
TRBV12-3/TRBV12-4,-,-,TRBJ1-5,CASSLGSPYQPQHF,TGTGCCAGCAGTTTAGGTTCACCTTATCAGCCCCAGCATTTT
TRBV7-2,-,-,TRBJ2-2,CASSPGWSTGELFF,TGTGCCAGCAGCCCAGGGTGGAGCACCGGGGAGCTGTTTTTT
TRBV6-2/TRBV6-3,-,-,TRBJ2-7,CASLTRGFIEQYF,TGTGCCAGTCTTACAAGGGGCTTCATCGAGCAGTACTTC
TRBV7-2,few,-,TRBJ2-7,CASSPTGDSSYEQYF,TGTGCCAGCAGCCCAACAGGGGACTCCTCCTACGAGCAGTACTTC
TRBV6-1,-,-,TRBJ1-5,CASSPEGGSSNQPQHF,TGTGCCAGCAGTCCCGAAGGGGGGAGTAGCAATCAGCCCCAGCATTTT
TRBV4-1,few,-,TRBJ1-1,CASSQEEGYTEAFF,TGCGCCAGCAGCCAAGAGGAGGGATACACTGAAGCTTTCTTT
TRBV6-1,-,TRBD2,TRBJ2-7,CASSRRLAGSTYEQYF,TGTGCCAGCAGCCGCCGACTAGCGGGGTCAACCTACGAGCAGTACTTC
TRBV7-6,-,-,TRBJ1-1,CASSLEVDSTEAFF,TGTGCCAGCAGCTTAGAGGTGGATAGCACTGAAGCTTTCTTT
TRBV7-6,few,-,TRBJ2-7,CASSSDSTYEQYF,TGTGCCAGCAGCTCCGACAGTACCTACGAGCAGTACTTC
TRBV6-1,-,TRBD2,TRBJ2-1,CASSRLADNEQFF,TGTGCCAGCAGTCGACTAGCGGACAATGAGCAGTTCTTC
TRBV7-9,-,-,TRBJ2-1,CASSLTIGTNYNEQFF,TGTGCCAGCAGCTTAACGATCGGGACCAACTACAATGAGCAGTTCTTC
TRBV6-1,-,-,TRBJ2-4,CASSEFWESIQYF,TGTGCCAGCAGTGAATTTTGGGAAAGCATTCAGTACTTC
TRBV20-1,few,TRBD2,TRBJ2-1,CSARDLPRRGGYNEQFF,TGCAGTGCTAGAGATCTTCCAAGGCGGGGGGGATATAATGAGCAGTTCTTC
TRBV12-3/TRBV12-4,-,-,TRBJ1-5,CASSPQTNQPQHF,TGTGCCAGCAGTCCCCAAACTAATCAGCCCCAGCATTTT
TRBV7-9,-,-,TRBJ2-2,CASSPTTGELFF,TGTGCCAGCAGCCCCACAACCGGGGAGCTGTTTTTT
TRBV7-2,-,TRBD1,TRBJ2-7,CASSFGQGAGEQYF,TGTGCCAGCAGCTTTGGACAGGGGGCAGGCGAGCAGTACTTC
TRBV28,-,-,TRBJ1-1,CASSVRDKNTEAFF,TGTGCCAGCAGTGTCCGGGACAAAAACACTGAAGCTTTCTTT
TRBV20-1,-,-,TRBJ1-5,CSARIGTVNQPQHF,TGCAGTGCTAGAATTGGAACGGTCAATCAGCCCCAGCATTTT